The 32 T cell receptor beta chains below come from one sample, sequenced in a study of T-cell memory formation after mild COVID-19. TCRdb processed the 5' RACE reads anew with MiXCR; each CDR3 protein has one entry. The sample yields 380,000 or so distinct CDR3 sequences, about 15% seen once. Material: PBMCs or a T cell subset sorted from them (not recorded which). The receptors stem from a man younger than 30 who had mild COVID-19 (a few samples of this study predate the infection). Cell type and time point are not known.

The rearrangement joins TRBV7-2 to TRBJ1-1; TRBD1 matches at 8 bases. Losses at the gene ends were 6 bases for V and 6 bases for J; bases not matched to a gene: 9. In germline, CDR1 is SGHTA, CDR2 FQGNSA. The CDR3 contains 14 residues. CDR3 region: CASSRDRGFSEAFF. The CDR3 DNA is TGTGCCAGCAGTCGTGACAGGGGATTCTCTGAAGCTTTCTTT.

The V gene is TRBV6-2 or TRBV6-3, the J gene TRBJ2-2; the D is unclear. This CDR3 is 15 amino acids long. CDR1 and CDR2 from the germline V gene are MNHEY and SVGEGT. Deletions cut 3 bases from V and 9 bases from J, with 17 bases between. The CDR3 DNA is TGTGCCAGCAGTTATGGCATGTCCTTCGAGAGGGAGCTGTTTTTT. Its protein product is CASSYGMSFERELFF.

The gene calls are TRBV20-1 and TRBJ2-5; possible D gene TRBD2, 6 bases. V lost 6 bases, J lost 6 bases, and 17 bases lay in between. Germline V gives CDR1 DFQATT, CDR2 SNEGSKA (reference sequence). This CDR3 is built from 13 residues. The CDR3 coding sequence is TGCAGTGCGGGAACGGGACTCGGGAAGACCCAGTACTTC. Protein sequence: CSAGTGLGKTQYF.

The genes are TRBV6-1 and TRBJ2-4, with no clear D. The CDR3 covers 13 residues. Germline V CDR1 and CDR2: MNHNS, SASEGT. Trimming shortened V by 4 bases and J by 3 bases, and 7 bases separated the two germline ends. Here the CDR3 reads CASSASGKNIQYF. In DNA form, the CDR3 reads TGTGCCAGCAGTGCCTCAGGCAAAAACATTCAGTACTTC.

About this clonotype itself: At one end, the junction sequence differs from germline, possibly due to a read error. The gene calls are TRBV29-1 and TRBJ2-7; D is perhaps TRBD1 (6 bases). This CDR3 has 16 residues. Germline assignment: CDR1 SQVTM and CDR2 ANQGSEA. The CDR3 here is CSVEGQIKGDPYEQYF. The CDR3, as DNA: TGCAGCGTCGAAGGACAGATAAAGGGGGACCCCTACGAGCAGTACTTC.

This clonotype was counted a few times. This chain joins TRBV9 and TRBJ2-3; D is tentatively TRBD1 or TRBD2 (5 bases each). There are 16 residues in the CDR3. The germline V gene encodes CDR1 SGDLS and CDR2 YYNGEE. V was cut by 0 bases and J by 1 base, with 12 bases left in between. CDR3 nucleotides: TGTGCCAGCAGCGTAGACCCGGGGCGGGGCACAGATACGCAGTATTTT. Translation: CASSVDPGRGTDTQYF.

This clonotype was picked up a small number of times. CDR3 bases: TGTGCCATCAGTTGGGACTACGGTGAGCAGTTCTTC. Encoded protein: CAISWDYGEQFF. The chain carries TRBV10-3 and TRBJ2-1, with 7 bases matching TRBD2. This CDR3 is built from 12 residues. After removal of 5 bases from V and 9 bases from J, the junction contained 4 bases not matched to a gene. Germline V gene lookup returns CDR1 ENHRY and CDR2 SYGVKD.

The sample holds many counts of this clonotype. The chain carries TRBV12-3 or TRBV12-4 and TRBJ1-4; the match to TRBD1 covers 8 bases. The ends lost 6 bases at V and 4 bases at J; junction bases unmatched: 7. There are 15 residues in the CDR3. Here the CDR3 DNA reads TGTGCCAGCAGCAGGACAGGGCTGGATAATGAAAAACTGTTTTTT. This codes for CASSRTGLDNEKLFF.

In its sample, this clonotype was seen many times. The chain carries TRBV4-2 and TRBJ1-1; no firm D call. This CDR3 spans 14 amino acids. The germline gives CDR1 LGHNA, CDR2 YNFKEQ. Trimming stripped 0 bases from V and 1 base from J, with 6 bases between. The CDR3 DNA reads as TGTGCCAGCAGCCAAGACAGAGCGAACACTGAAGCTTTCTTT. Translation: CASSQDRANTEAFF.

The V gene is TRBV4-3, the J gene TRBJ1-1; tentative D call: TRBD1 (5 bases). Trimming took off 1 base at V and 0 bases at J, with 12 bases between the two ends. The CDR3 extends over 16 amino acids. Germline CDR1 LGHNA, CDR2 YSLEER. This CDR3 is CASSQGTGRVNTEAFF. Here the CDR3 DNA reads TGCGCCAGCAGCCAAGGTACGGGACGTGTGAACACTGAAGCTTTCTTT.

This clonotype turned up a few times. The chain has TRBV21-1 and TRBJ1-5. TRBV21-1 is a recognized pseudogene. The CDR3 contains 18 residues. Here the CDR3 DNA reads TGTGCCAGCAGCGTCCCAGAGGAGGGACCTTATAGCAATCAGCCCCAGCATTTT. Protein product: CASSVPEEGPYSNQPQHF.

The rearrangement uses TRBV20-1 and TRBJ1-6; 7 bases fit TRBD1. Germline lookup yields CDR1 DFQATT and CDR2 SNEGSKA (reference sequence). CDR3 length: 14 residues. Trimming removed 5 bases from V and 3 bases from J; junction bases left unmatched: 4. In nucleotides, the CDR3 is TGCAGTGCTCCGACAGGGATCTATAATTCACCCCTCCACTTT. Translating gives CSAPTGIYNSPLHF.

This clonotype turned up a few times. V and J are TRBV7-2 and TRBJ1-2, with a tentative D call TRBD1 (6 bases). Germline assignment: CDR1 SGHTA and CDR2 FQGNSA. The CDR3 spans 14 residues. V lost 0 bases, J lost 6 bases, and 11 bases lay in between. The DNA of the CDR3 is TGTGCCAGCAGCTTAGCCTTCGGGGGCGATGGCTACACCTTC. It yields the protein CASSLAFGGDGYTF.

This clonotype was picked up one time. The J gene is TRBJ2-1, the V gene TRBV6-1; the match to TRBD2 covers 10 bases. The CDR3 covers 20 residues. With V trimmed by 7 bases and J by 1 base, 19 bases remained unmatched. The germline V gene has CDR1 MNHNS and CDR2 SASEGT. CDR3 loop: CASIFFRWSSGGISYNEQFF. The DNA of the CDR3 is TGTGCCAGCATATTCTTCCGTTGGTCTAGCGGGGGAATTTCCTACAATGAGCAGTTCTTC.

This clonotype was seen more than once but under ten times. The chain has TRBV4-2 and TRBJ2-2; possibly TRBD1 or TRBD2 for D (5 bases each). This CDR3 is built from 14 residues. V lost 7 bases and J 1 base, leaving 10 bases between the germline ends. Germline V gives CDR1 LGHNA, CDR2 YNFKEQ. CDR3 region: CASKVGVNTGELFF. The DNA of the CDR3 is TGTGCCAGCAAGGTGGGGGTGAACACCGGGGAGCTGTTTTTT.

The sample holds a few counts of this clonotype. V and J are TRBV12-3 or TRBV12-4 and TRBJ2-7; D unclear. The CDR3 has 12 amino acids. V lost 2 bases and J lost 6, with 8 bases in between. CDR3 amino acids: CASSLPLGEQYF. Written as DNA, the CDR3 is TGTGCCAGCAGTTTACCCCTAGGCGAGCAGTACTTC.

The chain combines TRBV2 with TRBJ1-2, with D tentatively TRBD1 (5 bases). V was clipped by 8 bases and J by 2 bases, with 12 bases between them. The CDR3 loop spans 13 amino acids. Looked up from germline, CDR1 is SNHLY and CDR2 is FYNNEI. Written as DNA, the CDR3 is TGTGCCAGCCGAACGACAGCAAACTATGGCTACACCTTC. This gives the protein CASRTTANYGYTF. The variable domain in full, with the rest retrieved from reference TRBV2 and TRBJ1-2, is EPEVTQTPSHQVTQMGQEVILRCVPISNHLYFYWYRQILGQKVEFLVSFYNNEISEKSEIFDDQFSVERPDGSNFTLKIRSTKLEDSAMYFCASRTTANYGYTFGSGTRLTVV.

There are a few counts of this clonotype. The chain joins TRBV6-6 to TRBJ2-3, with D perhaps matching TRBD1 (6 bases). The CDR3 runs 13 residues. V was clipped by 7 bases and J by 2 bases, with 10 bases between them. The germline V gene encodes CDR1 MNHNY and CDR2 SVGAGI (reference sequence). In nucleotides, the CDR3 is TGTGCCAGCATCAGGGGCACCACAGATACGCAGTATTTT. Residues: CASIRGTTDTQYF.

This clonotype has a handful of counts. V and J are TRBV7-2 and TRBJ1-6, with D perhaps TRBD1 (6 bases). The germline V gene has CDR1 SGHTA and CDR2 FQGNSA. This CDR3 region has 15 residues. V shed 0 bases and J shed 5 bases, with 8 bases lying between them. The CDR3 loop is CASSLAGGNNSPLHF. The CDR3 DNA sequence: TGTGCCAGCAGCTTAGCAGGGGGAAATAATTCACCCCTCCACTTT.

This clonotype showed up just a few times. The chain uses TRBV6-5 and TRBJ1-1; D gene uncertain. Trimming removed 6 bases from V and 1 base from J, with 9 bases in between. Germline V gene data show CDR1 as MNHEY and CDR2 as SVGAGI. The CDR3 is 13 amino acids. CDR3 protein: CASSGEPNTEAFF. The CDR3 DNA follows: TGTGCCAGCAGCGGGGAGCCGAACACTGAAGCTTTCTTT.

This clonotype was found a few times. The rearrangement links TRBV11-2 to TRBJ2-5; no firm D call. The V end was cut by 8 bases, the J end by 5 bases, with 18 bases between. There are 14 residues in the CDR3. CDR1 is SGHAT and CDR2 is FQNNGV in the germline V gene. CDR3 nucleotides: TGTGCCAGCCGGCGTGATCAGGTCGGGGAGACCCAGTACTTC. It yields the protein CASRRDQVGETQYF.

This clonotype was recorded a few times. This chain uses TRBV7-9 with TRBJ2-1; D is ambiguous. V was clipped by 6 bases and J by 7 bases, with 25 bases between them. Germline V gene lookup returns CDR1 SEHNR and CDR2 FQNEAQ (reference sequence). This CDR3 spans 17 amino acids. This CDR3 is CASSYGDTSRPLNEQFF. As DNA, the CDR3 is TGTGCCAGCAGTTACGGCGACACCTCTCGGCCCCTTAATGAGCAGTTCTTC.

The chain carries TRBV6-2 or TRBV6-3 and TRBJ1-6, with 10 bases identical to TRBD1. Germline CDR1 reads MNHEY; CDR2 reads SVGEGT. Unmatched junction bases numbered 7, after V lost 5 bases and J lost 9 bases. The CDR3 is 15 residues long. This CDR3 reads CASSNWDRGTSPLHF. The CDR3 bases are TGTGCCAGCAGTAACTGGGACAGGGGCACTTCACCCCTCCACTTT.

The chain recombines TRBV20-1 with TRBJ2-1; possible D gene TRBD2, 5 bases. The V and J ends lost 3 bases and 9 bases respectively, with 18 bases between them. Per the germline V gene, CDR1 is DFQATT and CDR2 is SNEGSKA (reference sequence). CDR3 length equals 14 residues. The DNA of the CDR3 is TGCAGTGCTAGGAGTTTCCGGGAAGGTGCTGAGCAGTTCTTC. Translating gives CSARSFREGAEQFF.

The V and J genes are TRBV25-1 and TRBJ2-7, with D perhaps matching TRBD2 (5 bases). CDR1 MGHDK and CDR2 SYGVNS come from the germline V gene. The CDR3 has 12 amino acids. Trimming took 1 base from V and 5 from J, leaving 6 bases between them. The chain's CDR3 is CASSESGNEQYV. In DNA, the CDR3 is TGTGCCAGCAGTGAATCGGGGAACGAGCAGTACGTC.

CDR3 coding DNA: TGTGCCAGCAGTACCTCCGGGACAGGGATCTCCGAGCAGTACGTC. It specifies CASSTSGTGISEQYV. This chain links TRBV28 with TRBJ2-7; 9 nucleotides match TRBD1. Trimming cost V 5 bases and J 6 bases; bases outside gene matches: 11. Germline loops: CDR1 MDHEN, CDR2 SYDVKM. The length of the CDR3 is 15 residues.

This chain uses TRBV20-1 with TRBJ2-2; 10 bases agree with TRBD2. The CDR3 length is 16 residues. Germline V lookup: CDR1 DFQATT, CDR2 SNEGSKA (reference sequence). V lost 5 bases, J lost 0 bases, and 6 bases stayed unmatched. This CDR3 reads CSALSGGPSNTGELFF. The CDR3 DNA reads TGCAGTGCTCTTAGCGGGGGGCCCTCGAACACCGGGGAGCTGTTTTTT.

The CDR3 DNA follows: TGTGCCAGCACCGAGGGGTGGAACACTGAAGCTTTCTTT. Amino acid sequence: CASTEGWNTEAFF. V usage is TRBV6-5 and J usage is TRBJ1-1; perhaps TRBD1 as D (5 bases). CDR3 length: 13 amino acids. The V gene lost 7 bases and the J gene lost 1 base, with 10 bases spanning the gap. CDR1 MNHEY and CDR2 SVGAGI come from the germline V gene.

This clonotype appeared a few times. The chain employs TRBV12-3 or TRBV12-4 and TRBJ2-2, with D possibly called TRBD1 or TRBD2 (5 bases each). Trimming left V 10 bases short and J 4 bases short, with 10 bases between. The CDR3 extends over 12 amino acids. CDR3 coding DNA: TGTGCCACCGGGACCGGCACCGGGGAGCTGTTTTTT. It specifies CATGTGTGELFF.

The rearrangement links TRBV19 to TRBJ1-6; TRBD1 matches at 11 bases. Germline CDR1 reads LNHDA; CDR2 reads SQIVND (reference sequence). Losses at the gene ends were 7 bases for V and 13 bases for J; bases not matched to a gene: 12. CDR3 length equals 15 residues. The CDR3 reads CASTPRDRGAYPLHF. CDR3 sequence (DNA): TGTGCCAGTACACCCCGGGACAGGGGGGCTTATCCCCTCCACTTT.

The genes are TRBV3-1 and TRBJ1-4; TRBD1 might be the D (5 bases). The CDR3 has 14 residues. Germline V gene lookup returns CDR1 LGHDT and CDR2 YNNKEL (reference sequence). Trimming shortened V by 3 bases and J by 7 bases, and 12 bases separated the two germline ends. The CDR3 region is CASSHREGGEKLFF. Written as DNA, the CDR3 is TGTGCCAGCAGCCACAGGGAAGGAGGTGAAAAACTGTTTTTT.

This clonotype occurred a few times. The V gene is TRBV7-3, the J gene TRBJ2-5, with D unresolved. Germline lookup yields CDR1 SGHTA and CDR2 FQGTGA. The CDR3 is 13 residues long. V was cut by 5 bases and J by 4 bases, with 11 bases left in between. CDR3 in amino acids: CASSPTWLETQYF. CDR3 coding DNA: TGTGCCAGCAGCCCCACATGGTTAGAGACCCAGTACTTC.